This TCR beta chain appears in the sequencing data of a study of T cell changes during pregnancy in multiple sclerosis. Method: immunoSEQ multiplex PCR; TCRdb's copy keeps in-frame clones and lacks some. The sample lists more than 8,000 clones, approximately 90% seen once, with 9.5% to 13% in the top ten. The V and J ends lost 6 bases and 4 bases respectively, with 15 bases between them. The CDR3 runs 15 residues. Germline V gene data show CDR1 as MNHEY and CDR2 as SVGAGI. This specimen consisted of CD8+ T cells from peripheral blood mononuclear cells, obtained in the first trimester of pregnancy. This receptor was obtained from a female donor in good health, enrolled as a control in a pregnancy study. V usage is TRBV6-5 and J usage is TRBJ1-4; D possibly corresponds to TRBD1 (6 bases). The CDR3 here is CASRSYRDDNEKLFF. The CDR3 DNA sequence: TGTGCCAGCAGATCCTACAGGGACGATAATGAAAAACTGTTTTTT.